This T cell receptor beta chain derives from a study of T cells after yellow fever vaccination (dated by TCRdb to the late 2010s). Describing the broader study: Libraries from fractions with low cell numbers were prepared with the SMART-Seq v4 Ultra Low Input RNA kit. To track T-cell clones before and after primary and booster YFV17D yellow fever vaccination, bulk TCR alpha and beta repertoires were sequenced longitudinally. Two healthy male donors, one aged 18 to 29 and one aged 30 to 39 years, were included in the cohort. Blood samples were taken at several timepoints before and after primary and secondary immunization, and bulk PBMC replicates and cell subsets were isolated.

The treatment or condition label of this sample denotes: live attenuated yellow fever vaccine strain. At every blood-draw timepoint, two biological replicates of bulk PBMCs were collected. A standard Ficoll-Paque protocol was used to isolate PBMCs from peripheral blood. TriZol was used to extract RNA from bulk PBMCs, from CD4 and CD8 fractions, and from dextramer-positive and dextramer-negative fractions. This clonotype was observed a few times. The antigen it binds to is not known. Per-base qualities were not stored, and no clone one base away is much larger. Study-wide conclusions, independent of this receptor: A small share of clonotypes was detected in both CD4 and CD8 compartments, with the overlap likely arising from convergent recombination. The study included only two donors, which limits how far the findings can be generalized. Computational filtering was required because FACS-sorted repertoires could contain abundant contaminating clonotypes from the bulk population. After the booster, most clones that had expanded after primary vaccination were detected again (roughly 96% of CD4 and more than 80% of CD8), suggesting broad maintenance of memory. The secondary T-cell response was found to be weaker but faster than the primary response, with a peak reached on day 5 rather than on day 15.

This sample was sequenced with an Illumina NovaSeq 6000. TCR cDNA was made using 5'RACE template switching, a step that added a universal primer site and unique molecular identifiers. cDNA synthesis was primed from both the TCR alpha and TCR beta constant segments. Two PCR steps were used to amplify libraries, with sample barcodes and sequencing adapters being added in the second step. Libraries were sequenced on Illumina HiSeq 2500 (2x100 bp) or NovaSeq (2x150 bp). In the authors' own workflow: MIGEC handled demultiplexing of reads and collapsing into UMI consensus sequences, while MiXCR performed V(D)J alignment. Using edgeR on replicate PBMC samples, clonotypes were called vaccine-responding if FDR was below 0.01 and the log2 fold change was above 5 up to day 15. CD4 or CD8 identity was assigned to each bulk clonotype according to whether the clonotype was present at higher abundance in the sequenced CD4 repertoire or the sequenced CD8 repertoire. Using fastp trimming at Q25 and MiXCR clonotype assembly, TCRdb reanalyzed the public sequencing data and kept in-frame beta chains. Each record represents a unique CDR3 protein, reported with the most common genes and DNA among its rows. TCRdb, not the authors, supplied the V and J calls. The sample table records some 350,000 distinct CDR3 sequences; roughly 3.9% of these occur just once. In total, the top ten clones hold approximately 23% of the sample.

The CDR3 runs 12 amino acids, cysteine and phenylalanine included. The only DNA kept is the CDR3, 36 bases in frame from the first base. A distance of 12 bases separates the germline ends of V and J, which lose 3 bases and 12 bases respectively. The chain is assembled from TRBV12-3 or TRBV12-4 and TRBJ2-1; the D gene is perhaps TRBD1, on 6 matching bases. The receptor's source is a man aged 18-30 years who received the YFV17D yellow fever vaccine. The sequences come from PBMCs, collected 5 days after the yellow fever booster vaccination. The CDR3 protein sequence reads: CASSFAQGSQFF. The base sequence is TGTGCCAGCAGTTTTGCCCAGGGGTCGCAGTTCTTC.